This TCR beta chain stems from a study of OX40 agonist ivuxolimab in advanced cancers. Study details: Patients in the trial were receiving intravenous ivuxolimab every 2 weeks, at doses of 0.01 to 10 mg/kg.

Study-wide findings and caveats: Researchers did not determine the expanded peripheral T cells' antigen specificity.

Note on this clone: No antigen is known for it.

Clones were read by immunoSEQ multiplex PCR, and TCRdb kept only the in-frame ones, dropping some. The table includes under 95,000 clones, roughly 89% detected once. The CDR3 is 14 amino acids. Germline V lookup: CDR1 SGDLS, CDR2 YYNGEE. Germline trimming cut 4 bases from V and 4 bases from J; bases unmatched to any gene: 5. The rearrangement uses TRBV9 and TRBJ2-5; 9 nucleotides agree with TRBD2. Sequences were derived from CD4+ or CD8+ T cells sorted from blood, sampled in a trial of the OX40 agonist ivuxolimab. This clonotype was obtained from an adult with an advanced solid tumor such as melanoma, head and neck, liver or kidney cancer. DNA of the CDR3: TGTGCCAGCAGCATAAGCGGGGGGCCAGAGACCCAGTACTTC. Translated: CASSISGGPETQYF.